This T cell receptor beta chain was identified during a study of cytomegalovirus exposure and HLA in healthy donors (dated by TCRdb to 2015 to 2018). With respect to the entire study: In an earlier analysis of 550 to 750 of the donors, 250 to 350 Gb of sequence data and 120 million or so unique TCR beta sequences from 180 million or so T cells were reported. An early release covering 550 to 650 HLA-typed donors comprised approximately 300 gigabases of sequencing data and approximately 85 million unique TCR sequences. Of the approximately 400 genotyped donors, 65% to 90% fell in the genetic ancestry cluster associated with self-reported Caucasian donors. The study aimed to test whether signatures of past pathogen exposure could be identified by cataloging public T cell receptors. The study profiled the T cell repertoires of hundreds of subjects by immunosequencing and related them to cytomegalovirus serostatus. Besides the first cohort of 500 to 700 subjects, a separate validation cohort made up of roughly 120 different subjects was used. The study combined high-throughput TCR immunosequencing, statistical association of individual TCRs with disease status, and machine learning to predict cytomegalovirus infection status. A later analysis re-examined previously published TCR beta repertoires from over 500 donors and added high-resolution HLA genotyping to investigate patterns of TCR occurrence. Rather than drawing on any new phenotypic data, the later analysis identified candidate immune exposures from TCR beta sequences and the way those sequences occurred across donors. In an earlier analysis of a few hundred of the donors, high-throughput TCR beta sequencing was used to judge whether each TCR beta V gene segment behaved as functional or pseudogenic. Alongside the repertoire data, information on donor age, sex, ethnicity and CMV serostatus was compiled. In a later genetic analysis, genome-wide SNP genotypes for 398 of the 666 donors were used, and that subset was treated as a discovery cohort. Every discovery cohort repertoire had been produced on one sequencing platform. HLA typing covered class I and class II loci at four-digit resolution. Typing coverage differed by locus: A, B, C, DRB1 and DQB1 were typed in roughly 620-630 donors, DQA1 in 500 to 550, DPA1 in some 600, and DPB1 in 472. Four to six DR-DQ haplotypes were handled as single units for association and clustering because linkage in the cohort was strong. Across about 380 genotyped donors of the cohort, an average of about 240,000 unique TCR beta nucleotide sequences per donor were sequenced, and roughly 18% of those sequences were non-productive.

Points the paper makes about the study in general: A further reported finding was that TCR beta sequences accurately predicted the HLA-A and HLA-B alleles for most subjects in the first cohort. In a later analysis, most CMV-associated TCR beta chains were found to appear HLA-restricted, with HLA associations seemingly driven largely by CMV exposure. A cluster of highly shared sequence variants was judged likely to be a technical artifact of the sequencing pipeline. Three of the identified cytomegalovirus-associated TCR beta chains were confirmed in vitro to be specific for cytomegalovirus antigens. The only immune exposure information available for the cohort was CMV serostatus. The classifier was reported to diagnose cytomegalovirus status with high specificity and sensitivity in both the original and validation cohorts. Because the 87-base-pair reads could not distinguish some IMGT-functional V segments, including TRBV6-2 and TRBV6-3, those segments were excluded. A later analysis found that HLA-associated TCR beta chains were more clonally expanded and had lower generation probabilities than equally common non-associated chains. Only TCR beta chains were sequenced in this cohort, and the absence of alpha or paired-chain data limited detectable features. An association between a missense DCLRE1C variant and V-gene and J-gene trimming of TCR beta chains was found in a later genetic analysis and replicated in an independent cohort. Most TCR sequences were observed very rarely across donors, whereas some public TCRs were present in many individuals. In a later analysis, TCR association rates were found to vary across HLA loci, with the most associated TCRs seen for DRB1 alleles and the fewest for HLA-C alleles. The authors suggested that the approach could potentially be extended to other disease states and immunological phenotypes. Linkage disequilibrium might explain the correlated functional status among segregating V segments, but an unknown experimental factor could not be ruled out. In a later analysis, 16,951 TCR beta sequences were associated with specific HLA alleles at a false discovery rate of 0.05. Because HLA typing was unavailable for some donors at each locus, only the typed subset was used in association tests. Compared with the approximately 600-donor mean, donors in an Asian-associated ancestry cluster had fewer N-insertions in productive TCRs, according to a later genetic analysis. In a later analysis, several top co-occurrence clusters were reported to appear linked to parvovirus B19, influenza, CMV and Epstein-Barr virus. In an earlier analysis of some 540 of the donors, most TCR beta V segments appeared in productive rearrangements about 87% or about 30% of the time, broadly matching IMGT annotations. Roughly uniform sequencing depth across donors was assumed in presence/absence analyses, although this assumption may not hold. Some 16 rarely observed V segments, including chromosome 9 orphons, were excluded from the earlier analysis of several hundred of the donors because counts were too low. When HLA alleles, especially DR and DQ, strongly co-occurred, attributing TCR associations to individual alleles was difficult. In the study, around 150 TCR beta chains were listed as associated with cytomegalovirus.

The cohort comprised around 700 healthy bone marrow donors. All cohort members were sampled while nominally healthy, although unrecorded immune exposures were likely present. The donor was CMV seronegative and belonged to the group of 352 seronegative cohort members. A peripheral blood sample was provided by each donor, and peripheral blood mononuclear cells were used for TCR beta sequencing. Genomic DNA was extracted from the blood cell samples with the Qiagen DNeasy Blood Extraction Kit. The CDR3 sequence holds 15 residues, the cysteine and phenylalanine included. Just CDR3 DNA is preserved here, 45 bases in frame from base 1. V and J are truncated by 5 bases and 1 base respectively, leaving an intervening sequence of 14 bases. The germline V gene yields MGHRA for CDR1 and YSYEKL for CDR2. This clone was seen a single time. Its antigen specificity is not known. The sample holds no much larger clone one base away, and base qualities are not on file.

The library was prepared using the immunoSEQ multiplex PCR assay. The multiplex PCR relied on a mix of 60 forward primers for TCR Vbeta segments and 13 reverse primers for TCR Jbeta segments. Amplification of the CDR3 region of rearranged TCR beta genes was performed with a multiplex PCR assay on genomic DNA. The Illumina HiSeq System was used to sequence the amplified TCR beta libraries as 87-base-pair reads. Per the source publication's procedure: A later analysis counted about 80 million unique TCR beta chains across the 550 to 800 repertoires, and roughly 10 million of these chains were shared by at least two donors. To remove PCR and sequencing errors, raw reads were error-corrected and collapsed into unique sequences using a nearest-neighbor algorithm that merged closely related sequences. To assign V, D and J gene segments, CDR3 sequences were aligned to IMGT reference sequences. For a sequence to be retained, at least a six-nucleotide match to both a V gene segment and a J gene segment was required. A rearrangement counted as productive if the CDR3 had no stop codons and remained in frame with V and J, and every other rearrangement counted as non-productive. CDR3 was defined according to IMGT convention as the region running from the second conserved V-encoded cysteine to the conserved J-encoded phenylalanine. In an earlier analysis of more than 550 of the donors, sequences lacking an unambiguous match to a single V gene segment were excluded. In an earlier analysis of approximately 500 of the donors, a V segment was called functional when productive rearrangements were above 56.7%, and segregating when the standard deviation between donors exceeded 5%. A statistical classification framework was built to diagnose cytomegalovirus status from the catalog of TCR beta chain sequences. V and J gene assignment, in a later analysis, came from comparing TCR nucleotide sequences with IMGT/GENE-DB human TR gene sequences. Using the TCRdist pipeline, a later analysis assigned CDR3 sequences along with most-parsimonious VDJ recombination scenarios. In a later analysis, each TCR beta chain was defined by its CDR3 amino acid sequence together with its V-gene family, and reads lacking a unique V-gene family were excluded. In a later analysis, 450 to 600 highly shared, low-generation-probability nucleotide sequences were removed to address suspected cross-contamination and a sequencing artifact. In a later analysis, a clonal expansion index for each public chain was calculated from normalized within-repertoire ranks of inferred template counts. Generation probabilities in a later analysis came from a VDJ recombination model fitted to out-of-frame rearrangements, and those results were checked against IGoR. Hypergeometric tests were used in a later analysis to score TCR-TCR, TCR-HLA and TCR-CMV co-occurrence, with a repertoire-size bias correction applied to the TCR pairs. To estimate false discovery rates, a later analysis permuted the HLA or CMV assignments 20 times. In a later analysis, co-occurring TCRs were grouped with DBSCAN, and TCRdist sequence similarity was added when clustering was performed within HLA-allele-positive subsets. For co-occurrence clustering, repertoires with fewer than 30,000 or more than 120,000 public chains were excluded, along with about five repertoires with anomalous nucleotide sharing. TCRdb obtained this table from immuneACCESS and retained in-frame rearrangements with V and J assigned. These tables miss some clones; where compared with another copy, unresolved V genes account for less than half of the shortfall, and the remainder is unexplained. That table is the source of V, J and clone size, and D and trimming were worked out from the DNA. The sample table holds around 65,000 clones, of which about four fifths were seen once. The top ten clonotypes cover roughly 4.7% of the sample.

Sequenced sample: PBMCs. The chain is encoded by TRBV4-1 joined to TRBJ1-1; confidence is insufficient to name the D gene. This sequence was found in a woman aged 25 to 39 in good health and CMV-seronegative. The CDR3 is CASSMISGGNTEAFF. The base sequence is TGCGCCAGCAGCATGATTTCGGGTGGGAACACTGAAGCTTTCTTT.